The 14 T cell receptor beta chains in this list originate from one sample, sequenced in a study of blood T cell repertoires in COVID-19. TCRdb's copy holds only in-frame clones and misses some; the assay was immunoSEQ multiplex PCR. The sample lists 50,000 or so clones, roughly 83% occurring once. Source material: peripheral blood. These receptors all stem from a woman aged 60-75 years with acute or convalescent COVID-19.

This chain joins TRBV6-2 or TRBV6-3 and TRBJ2-7; TRBD2 might be the D (7 bases). The CDR3 runs to 15 residues. The germline V gene has CDR1 MNHEY and CDR2 SVGEGT. Trimming shortened V by 2 bases and J by 0 bases, and 11 bases separated the two germline ends. CDR3 coding DNA: TGTGCCAGCAGTTACGGGGGCGGGGGCTCCTACGAGCAGTACTTC. Amino acids: CASSYGGGGSYEQYF.

The V gene is TRBV10-1, the J gene TRBJ2-7; 7 bases map to TRBD1. The CDR3 is 15 residues long. V shed 3 bases, J shed 0 bases, and the junction held 5 bases outside the gene matches. Germline V gives CDR1 WNHNN, CDR2 SYGVQD (reference sequence). CDR3 sequence: CASSETGASSYEQYF. The DNA of the CDR3 is TGCGCCAGCAGTGAAACAGGGGCAAGCTCCTACGAGCAGTACTTC.

This sequence joins TRBV10-2 and TRBJ2-5; 8 bases fit TRBD1. Germline V CDR1 and CDR2: WSHSY, SAAADI. The ends lost 7 bases at V and 5 bases at J; junction bases unmatched: 15. This CDR3 contains 16 residues. The CDR3: CASTRGLTGERETQYF. In DNA form, the CDR3 reads TGCGCCAGCACCCGAGGGTTGACAGGGGAGCGGGAGACCCAGTACTTC.

V gene TRBV13 combines with J gene TRBJ2-1; 9 nucleotides agree with TRBD2. J lost 8 bases, V lost 2 bases, and 7 bases had no gene match. From germline, CDR1 is PRHDT and CDR2 FYEKMQ (reference sequence). The CDR3 runs to 15 residues. CDR3 amino acids: CASSLKREVGDEQFF. DNA of the CDR3: TGTGCCAGCAGCTTAAAGCGGGAGGTGGGCGATGAGCAGTTCTTC.

The chain couples TRBV2 to TRBJ1-2; the D gene is possibly TRBD1 (6 bases). The CDR3 runs to 14 residues. V shed 7 bases and J shed 6 bases, with 18 bases lying between them. Germline CDR1 is SNHLY and CDR2 is FYNNEI. CDR3 DNA sequence: TGTGCCAGCACCCAACAGGCCGGGGGGCATGGCTACACCTTC. Translated: CASTQQAGGHGYTF.

V and J are TRBV7-6 and TRBJ2-5, with 11 positions matching TRBD1. Trimming took 1 base from V and 5 from J; bases not matched to a gene: 15. The germline CDR1 and CDR2 sequences are SGHVS and FNYEAQ. The CDR3 spans 19 residues. CDR3 in DNA: TGTGCCAGCAGCTTAGTGGGGGGCTCAGGACAGGGGGCTACCGAGACCCAGTACTTC. Protein product: CASSLVGGSGQGATETQYF. Complete variable domain (other parts from reference TRBV7-6 and TRBJ2-5): GAGVSQSPRYKVTKRGQDVALRCDPISGHVSLYWYRQALGQGPEFLTYFNYEAQQDKSGLPNDRFSAERPEGSISTLTIQRTEQRDSAMYRCASSLVGGSGQGATETQYFGPGTRLLVL.

V and J are TRBV29-1 and TRBJ1-1; a possible D gene is TRBD1 (6 bases). This CDR3 has 11 amino acids. Trimming shortened V by 7 bases and J by 4 bases, and 10 bases separated the two germline ends. Germline CDR1 and CDR2: SQVTM and ANQGSEA. The CDR3 region has the DNA TGCAGCGGCAGGGGACCCACTGAAGCTTTCTTT. Residues: CSGRGPTEAFF.

This clone occurred a few times. This chain connects TRBV9 to TRBJ2-7; 13 nucleotides align to TRBD2. The CDR3 loop spans 14 amino acids. Looked up from germline, CDR1 is SGDLS and CDR2 is YYNGEE. V dropped 3 bases and J dropped 10; count of bases not matched to a gene: 7. Written as DNA, the CDR3 is TGTGCCAGCAGCGCTGAACTAGCGGGGGGGCGCCAGTACTTC. Encoded protein: CASSAELAGGRQYF.

The CDR3: CSVEPTNTEAFF. The CDR3 nucleotides are TGCAGCGTTGAACCTACGAACACTGAAGCTTTCTTT. The chain links TRBV29-1 to TRBJ1-1; no clear D gene. This CDR3 is built from 12 residues. V lost 2 bases, J lost 1 base, and 5 bases lay in between. Germline CDR1 reads SQVTM; CDR2 reads ANQGSEA. Together with reference TRBV29-1 and TRBJ1-1, the CDR3 gives the full variable domain: SAVISQKPSRDICQRGTSLTIQCQVDSQVTMMFWYRQQPGQSLTLIATANQGSEATYESGFVIDKFPISRPNLTFSTLTVSNMSPEDSSIYLCSVEPTNTEAFFGQGTRLTVV.

For the CDR3, the DNA is TGCGCCAGCAGCCAAGATTGGGGGCTTGGGGCTGAAGCTTTCTTT. It translates to CASSQDWGLGAEAFF. The J gene is TRBJ1-1, the V gene TRBV4-1; TRBD1 is a possible D gene (6 bases). Germline assignment: CDR1 MGHRA and CDR2 YSYEKL. Trimming shortened V by 0 bases and J by 6 bases, and 14 bases separated the two germline ends. CDR3 length: 15 residues.

The V gene is TRBV5-8, the J gene TRBJ2-2, with D unclear. Germline-derived CDR1 and CDR2 are SGHTS and YDEGEE. The CDR3 consists of 15 residues. V was cut by 5 bases and J by 0 bases, with 11 bases left in between. Here the CDR3 reads CASSPVLSNTGELFF. The DNA for the CDR3 is TGTGCCAGCAGTCCCGTCCTTTCGAACACCGGGGAGCTGTTTTTT.

The chain uses TRBV19 and TRBJ2-6; TRBD2 matches 8 bases. The CDR3 runs to 16 residues. Germline assignment: CDR1 LNHDA and CDR2 SQIVND (reference sequence). With 7 bases clipped from V and 1 base from J, the junction kept 6 bases outside the gene matches. CDR3 DNA sequence: TGTGCCAGTACCGACGGCGGGGGGTCTGGGGCCAACGTCCTGACTTTC. Its protein is CASTDGGGSGANVLTF.

In this sample, this clone turned up once. The chain links TRBV9 to TRBJ1-3, with D tentatively TRBD1 (5 bases). This CDR3 has 12 residues. Germline assignment: CDR1 SGDLS and CDR2 YYNGEE. Trimming pared 5 bases from V and 2 bases from J, leaving 5 bases between. The chain's CDR3 is CASRGPGNTIYF. DNA for the CDR3: TGTGCCAGCAGGGGGCCTGGAAACACCATATATTTT. Based on the CDR3 plus reference TRBV9 and TRBJ1-3, the full variable domain is DSGVTQTPKHLITATGQRVTLRCSPRSGDLSVYWYQQSLDQGLQFLIQYYNGEERAKGNILERFSAQQFPDLHSELNLSSLELGDSALYFCASRGPGNTIYFGEGSWLTVV.

The V gene is TRBV6-5, the J gene TRBJ2-7; tentatively, D is TRBD1 (5 bases). The germline gives CDR1 MNHEY, CDR2 SVGAGI. Trimming took off 3 bases at V and 2 bases at J, with 14 bases between the two ends. This CDR3 has 15 amino acids. CDR3 region: CASSYVQGKTYEQYF. CDR3 nucleotides: TGTGCCAGCAGTTATGTCCAGGGCAAGACCTACGAGCAGTACTTC.